The source of this T cell receptor (beta chain) is a study of T cells after yellow fever vaccination. Study findings and constraints: Bulk-population clonotypes that are abundant could appear as contaminants in FACS-sorted repertoires. Post-booster repertoires contained most primary-vaccination clones again (almost 97% CD4, 85% to 90% CD8). Researchers noted that a small share of clonotypes showed up in both CD4 and CD8 compartments.

TCRdb reanalysed the 5' RACE reads using MiXCR and keeps one entry per CDR3 protein. The table lists about 130,000 distinct CDR3 sequences, about 8.8% of them singletons. As regards this clonotype: What it recognizes is unknown.

The sequence was obtained from a man younger than 35 who received the YFV17D yellow fever vaccine. Sequenced material: CD8+ T cells sorted from PBMCs, taken on the day of the yellow fever booster vaccination.

The DNA of the CDR3 is TGTGCCATCAGTGAGTCACCGGGACAGGGCGTTTCCTTTGGAAACACCATATATTTT. Its protein product is CAISESPGQGVSFGNTIYF. The chain links TRBV10-3 to TRBJ1-3, with 9 bases identical to TRBD1. The length of the CDR3 is 19 residues. From germline, CDR1 is ENHRY and CDR2 SYGVKD. Losses at the gene ends were 0 bases for V and 3 bases for J; bases not matched to a gene: 12.